This TCR beta chain was sequenced for a study of CD4 and CD8 cells across lung adenocarcinoma regions. One entry per CDR3 protein, called by TCRdb with MiXCR from the PCR reads. The sample consists of approximately 25,000 distinct CDR3 sequences, more than 40% of them appearing once. Localized lung adenocarcinoma, a non-small cell lung cancer, affected the donors. The TCR comes from a male donor with lung adenocarcinoma. The CD4 and CD8 labels of this study may be unreliable. The material sequenced was CD8+ T cells from the center of a lung tumor.

CDR3 bases: TGTGCCAGCAGCGTAGAGTGGGCGAATGAGCAGTTCTTC. This translates into CASSVEWANEQFF. V is TRBV9 and J is TRBJ2-1; D ambiguous. V lost 0 bases and J 7 bases, leaving 8 bases between the germline ends. CDR1 is SGDLS, CDR2 YYNGEE, per germline. CDR3 length equals 13 residues.